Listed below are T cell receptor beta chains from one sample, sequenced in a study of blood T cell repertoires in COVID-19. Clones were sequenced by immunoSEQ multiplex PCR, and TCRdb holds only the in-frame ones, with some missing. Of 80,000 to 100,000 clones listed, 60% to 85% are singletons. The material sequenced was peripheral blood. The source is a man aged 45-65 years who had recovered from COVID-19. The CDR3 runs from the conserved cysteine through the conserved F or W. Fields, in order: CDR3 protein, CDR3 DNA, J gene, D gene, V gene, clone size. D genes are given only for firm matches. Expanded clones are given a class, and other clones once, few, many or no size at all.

CDR3 protein: CASSEGQGNYGYTF; CDR3 DNA: TGCGCCAGCAGTGAAGGGCAGGGTAACTATGGCTACACCTTC; J gene: TRBJ1-2; D gene: .; V gene: TRBV10-1; clone size: .
CDR3 protein: CASSSRVGGTEAFF; CDR3 DNA: TGTGCCAGCAGCTCCAGGGTAGGGGGCACTGAAGCTTTCTTT; J gene: TRBJ1-1; D gene: .; V gene: TRBV7-3; clone size: .
CDR3 protein: CSASRGAVQETQYF; CDR3 DNA: TGCAGTGCTAGTAGGGGCGCAGTTCAAGAGACCCAGTACTTC; J gene: TRBJ2-5; D gene: .; V gene: TRBV20-1; clone size: .
CDR3 protein: CASSLFGTGAYEQYF; CDR3 DNA: TGTGCCAGCAGTTTATTCGGGACAGGGGCCTACGAGCAGTACTTC; J gene: TRBJ2-7; D gene: TRBD1; V gene: TRBV28; clone size: .
CDR3 protein: CASSQDERTGNTIYF; CDR3 DNA: TGCGCCAGCAGCCAAGACGAGAGAACTGGAAACACCATATATTTT; J gene: TRBJ1-3; D gene: .; V gene: TRBV4-1; clone size: .
CDR3 protein: CASSPQGVWEQYF; CDR3 DNA: TGTGCCAGCAGCCCACAGGGGGTGTGGGAGCAGTACTTC; J gene: TRBJ2-7; D gene: TRBD1; V gene: TRBV5-4; clone size: .
CDR3 protein: CASSSGLAEETQYF; CDR3 DNA: TGTGCCAGCAGCTCCGGGCTAGCGGAAGAGACCCAGTACTTC; J gene: TRBJ2-5; D gene: TRBD2; V gene: TRBV11-3; clone size: many
CDR3 protein: CASSQETSGGAPSQETQYF; CDR3 DNA: TGTGCCAGCAGCCAAGAGACTAGCGGGGGGGCTCCCTCCCAAGAGACCCAGTACTTC; J gene: TRBJ2-5; D gene: TRBD2; V gene: TRBV3-1/TRBV3-2; clone size: .
CDR3 protein: CASSSNRGNKNIQYF; CDR3 DNA: TGTGCCAGCAGCTCTAACAGGGGTAACAAAAACATTCAGTACTTC; J gene: TRBJ2-4; D gene: TRBD1; V gene: TRBV5-6; clone size: .
CDR3 protein: CASTAGVGSGELFF; CDR3 DNA: TGTGCCAGCACAGCAGGGGTGGGGTCCGGGGAGCTGTTTTTT; J gene: TRBJ2-2; D gene: .; V gene: TRBV9; clone size: .
CDR3 protein: CASSYSRQGGGYTF; CDR3 DNA: TGTGCCAGCAGTTACTCGAGACAGGGAGGTGGCTACACCTTC; J gene: TRBJ1-2; D gene: TRBD1; V gene: TRBV6-5; clone size: .
CDR3 protein: CASSDPQANYGYTF; CDR3 DNA: TGTGCCAGCAGCGACCCCCAGGCTAACTATGGCTACACCTTC; J gene: TRBJ1-2; D gene: .; V gene: TRBV6-2/TRBV6-3; clone size: .
CDR3 protein: CASSPNPGNGYTF; CDR3 DNA: TGTGCCAGCAGTCCTAATCCAGGAAATGGCTACACCTTC; J gene: TRBJ1-2; D gene: .; V gene: TRBV3-1/TRBV3-2; clone size: .
CDR3 protein: CASSGTSGNTQYF; CDR3 DNA: TGTGCCAGCTCCGGGACTAGCGGGAATACGCAGTATTTT; J gene: TRBJ2-3; D gene: TRBD2; V gene: TRBV6-5; clone size: .
CDR3 protein: CASSDEAGTQYF; CDR3 DNA: TGTGCCAGCAGTGACGAAGCGGGGACCCAGTACTTC; J gene: TRBJ2-5; D gene: .; V gene: TRBV6-4; clone size: .
CDR3 protein: CASSDIGLGGNEQFF; CDR3 DNA: TGCGCCAGCAGTGACATCGGACTGGGGGGCAATGAGCAGTTCTTC; J gene: TRBJ2-1; D gene: .; V gene: TRBV10-2; clone size: once
CDR3 protein: CAWSEEYNQPQHF; CDR3 DNA: TGTGCCTGGAGCGAAGAGTACAATCAGCCCCAGCATTTT; J gene: TRBJ1-5; D gene: .; V gene: TRBV30; clone size: .
CDR3 protein: CSASLAGLNTGELFF; CDR3 DNA: TGCAGTGCTAGTCTGGCGGGGTTGAACACCGGGGAGCTGTTTTTT; J gene: TRBJ2-2; D gene: .; V gene: TRBV20-1; clone size: .
CDR3 protein: CASSQTGDGRGYTF; CDR3 DNA: TGTGCCAGCAGTCAAACAGGGGATGGAAGAGGCTACACCTTC; J gene: TRBJ1-2; D gene: TRBD1; V gene: TRBV25-1; clone size: .
CDR3 protein: CASSRTGLSYEQYF; CDR3 DNA: TGTGCCAGCAGCAGGACAGGGCTCTCCTACGAGCAGTACTTC; J gene: TRBJ2-7; D gene: TRBD1; V gene: TRBV7-9; clone size: .
CDR3 protein: CASSYRDSYSTDTQYF; CDR3 DNA: TGTGCCAGCAGCTACCGGGACTCCTATAGCACAGATACGCAGTATTTT; J gene: TRBJ2-3; D gene: .; V gene: TRBV11-2; clone size: once
CDR3 protein: CASSLGIAGGLSQETQYF; CDR3 DNA: TGTGCCAGCAGCTTGGGGATAGCGGGGGGCCTTTCGCAAGAGACCCAGTACTTC; J gene: TRBJ2-5; D gene: TRBD2; V gene: TRBV5-4; clone size: .
CDR3 protein: CASRRDRANNSPLHF; CDR3 DNA: TGTGCCAGCAGGCGAGACAGGGCAAATAATTCACCCCTCCACTTT; J gene: TRBJ1-6; D gene: TRBD1; V gene: TRBV2; clone size: once
CDR3 protein: CASSFNPRGTDTQYF; CDR3 DNA: TGTGCCAGCAGTTTTAATCCCCGTGGCACAGATACGCAGTATTTT; J gene: TRBJ2-3; D gene: .; V gene: TRBV27; clone size: few
CDR3 protein: CASSLYGGGAADTQYF; CDR3 DNA: TGTGCCAGCAGCTTATATGGCGGGGGGGCCGCAGATACGCAGTATTTT; J gene: TRBJ2-3; D gene: TRBD2; V gene: TRBV7-3; clone size: .
CDR3 protein: CASSLARTTSTDTQYF; CDR3 DNA: TGTGCCAGCAGCTTAGCGCGAACCACTAGCACAGATACGCAGTATTTT; J gene: TRBJ2-3; D gene: .; V gene: TRBV7-8; clone size: .
CDR3 protein: CASSVDNNYGYTF; CDR3 DNA: TGTGCCAGCAGCGTAGACAACAACTATGGCTACACCTTC; J gene: TRBJ1-2; D gene: .; V gene: TRBV9; clone size: .
CDR3 protein: CASRGQGKNEQFF; CDR3 DNA: TGTGCCAGCAGGGGACAGGGTAAAAATGAGCAGTTCTTC; J gene: TRBJ2-1; D gene: TRBD1; V gene: TRBV6-5; clone size: .
CDR3 protein: CASSYPLGLAGGRGTDTQYF; CDR3 DNA: TGTGCCAGCAGTTACCCTCTTGGACTAGCGGGAGGGCGAGGTACAGATACGCAGTATTTT; J gene: TRBJ2-3; D gene: TRBD2; V gene: TRBV6-2/TRBV6-3; clone size: .
CDR3 protein: CASSLGLAGLNEQFF; CDR3 DNA: TGTGCCAGCAGTTTAGGGTTAGCGGGACTAAATGAGCAGTTCTTC; J gene: TRBJ2-1; D gene: TRBD2; V gene: TRBV28; clone size: .
CDR3 protein: CASSPRGTSTLGEQFF; CDR3 DNA: TGTGCCAGCAGCCCCAGGGGGACTAGCACCCTCGGTGAGCAGTTCTTC; J gene: TRBJ2-1; D gene: TRBD2; V gene: TRBV3-1/TRBV3-2; clone size: .
CDR3 protein: CASNPVIVNEQFF; CDR3 DNA: TGTGCCAGCAACCCAGTAATCGTCAATGAGCAGTTCTTC; J gene: TRBJ2-1; D gene: .; V gene: TRBV6-6; clone size: once
CDR3 protein: CATLTSGEGPSNQPQHF; CDR3 DNA: TGTGCCACCTTAACATCAGGGGAAGGACCGAGCAATCAGCCCCAGCATTTT; J gene: TRBJ1-5; D gene: .; V gene: TRBV5-4; clone size: .
CDR3 protein: CASTRQGSANEKLFF; CDR3 DNA: TGTGCCAGTACCCGACAGGGTTCGGCTAATGAAAAACTGTTTTTT; J gene: TRBJ1-4; D gene: TRBD1; V gene: TRBV19; clone size: .
CDR3 protein: CASRGYPLREQFF; CDR3 DNA: TGCGCCAGCAGAGGTTACCCACTACGTGAGCAGTTCTTC; J gene: TRBJ2-1; D gene: .; V gene: TRBV10-2; clone size: .
CDR3 protein: CASSLAYSTDTQYF; CDR3 DNA: TGCGCCAGCAGCCTGGCGTATAGCACAGATACGCAGTATTTT; J gene: TRBJ2-3; D gene: .; V gene: TRBV5-1; clone size: .
CDR3 protein: CASSLYAGNMNYGYTF; CDR3 DNA: TGTGCCAGCAGTTTATATGCAGGGAACATGAACTATGGCTACACCTTC; J gene: TRBJ1-2; D gene: .; V gene: TRBV27; clone size: .
CDR3 protein: CASSGDRGSGNTIYF; CDR3 DNA: TGTGCCAGCAGCGGGGACAGGGGATCAGGAAACACCATATATTTT; J gene: TRBJ1-3; D gene: TRBD1; V gene: TRBV28; clone size: .
CDR3 protein: CAISRQQGVSGYTF; CDR3 DNA: TGTGCCATCAGCCGACAACAGGGGGTTAGTGGCTACACCTTC; J gene: TRBJ1-2; D gene: TRBD1; V gene: TRBV10-3; clone size: .
CDR3 protein: CSASPPGLGNQPQHF; CDR3 DNA: TGCAGTGCTAGTCCGCCCGGACTCGGCAATCAGCCCCAGCATTTT; J gene: TRBJ1-5; D gene: .; V gene: TRBV20-1; clone size: .
CDR3 protein: CASSFGQTRDTQYF; CDR3 DNA: TGCGCCAGCAGTTTTGGACAGACCAGGGATACGCAGTATTTT; J gene: TRBJ2-3; D gene: .; V gene: TRBV5-1; clone size: few
CDR3 protein: CASSEGYAGWNEQFF; CDR3 DNA: TGTGCCAGCAGTGAAGGTTACGCGGGGTGGAATGAGCAGTTCTTC; J gene: TRBJ2-1; D gene: .; V gene: TRBV6-1; clone size: .
CDR3 protein: CAWSHSGYTF; CDR3 DNA: TGTGCCTGGAGTCACAGTGGCTACACCTTC; J gene: TRBJ1-2; D gene: .; V gene: TRBV30; clone size: .
CDR3 protein: CASSLSGVTEAFF; CDR3 DNA: TGTGCCAGCAGTTTATCCGGGGTCACTGAAGCTTTCTTT; J gene: TRBJ1-1; D gene: .; V gene: TRBV12-3/TRBV12-4; clone size: once
CDR3 protein: CASSPQTGIASYNEQFF; CDR3 DNA: TGTGCCAGTAGTCCACAGACAGGGATCGCCTCCTACAATGAGCAGTTCTTC; J gene: TRBJ2-1; D gene: TRBD1; V gene: TRBV19; clone size: .
CDR3 protein: CASSRQGPYNEQFF; CDR3 DNA: TGTGCCAGCAGTCGACAGGGGCCTTACAATGAGCAGTTCTTC; J gene: TRBJ2-1; D gene: TRBD1; V gene: TRBV7-3; clone size: .
CDR3 protein: CASSRGEGDEQFF; CDR3 DNA: TGTGCCAGCAGCAGGGGAGAGGGGGATGAGCAGTTCTTC; J gene: TRBJ2-1; D gene: .; V gene: TRBV21-1; clone size: .